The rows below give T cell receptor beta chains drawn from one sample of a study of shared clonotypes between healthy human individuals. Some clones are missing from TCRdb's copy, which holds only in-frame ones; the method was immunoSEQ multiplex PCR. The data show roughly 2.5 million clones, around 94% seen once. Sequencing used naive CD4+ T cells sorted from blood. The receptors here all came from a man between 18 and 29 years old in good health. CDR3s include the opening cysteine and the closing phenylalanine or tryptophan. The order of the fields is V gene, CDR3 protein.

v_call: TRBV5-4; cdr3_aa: CASSSSSGGKNTGELFF
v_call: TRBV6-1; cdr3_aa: CASSSPGQGASEQYF
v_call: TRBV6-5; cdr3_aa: CASSYSAGAGNQPQHF
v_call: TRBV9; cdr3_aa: CASSAGTFQETQYF
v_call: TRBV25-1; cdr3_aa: CASSTGQLSQYF
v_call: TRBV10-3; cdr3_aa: CAIRTGIEDGYTF
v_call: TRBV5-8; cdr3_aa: CASSLQGTAFF
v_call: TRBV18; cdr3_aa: CASSPGQGNQPQHF
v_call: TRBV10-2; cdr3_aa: CASSELGDYFNEQFF
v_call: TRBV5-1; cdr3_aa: CASSFEGGSYNEQFF
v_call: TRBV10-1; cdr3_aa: CASSFDRVDTEAFF
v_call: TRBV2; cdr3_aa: CASRGVSVQETQYF
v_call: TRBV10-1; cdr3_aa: CASSEGGNADTQYF
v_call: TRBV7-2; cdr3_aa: CASSSGLASETQYF
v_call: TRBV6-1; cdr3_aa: CASSEKGFRHF
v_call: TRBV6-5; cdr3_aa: CASSYKGDYGYTF
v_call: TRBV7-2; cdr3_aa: CASSLVTEETQYF
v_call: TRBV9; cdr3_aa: CASSVATVANYGYTF
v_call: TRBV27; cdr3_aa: CASSLGQGASVTSPLHF
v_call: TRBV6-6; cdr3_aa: CASRIGGHTEAFF